The entry below gives a single T cell receptor (beta chain) sequence along with its context. Seattle-derived patients entered the study during active infection and were followed longitudinally. Source study methods: From reference gene primer amplification, estimates of nucleated cell counts were derived. This table comes from immunoSEQ multiplex PCR, and its TCRdb copy is limited to in-frame clones, with some not included. V and J calls and clone size come straight from that table; D and trimming were deduced from the DNA. The sample lists 90,000 to 100,000 clones; around 88% were seen once. The data were taken from a study of blood T cell repertoires in COVID-19. Study context: Specimens from acute and convalescent COVID-19 originated in the United States, Italy and Spain. In each case, the material was cDNA or gDNA derived from T cells, B-cell-depleted T cells, or PBMCs.

V was shortened by 7 bases and J by 4 bases, with 11 bases between the two germline ends. CDR1 SNHLY and CDR2 FYNNEI come from the germline V gene. This CDR3 is 12 amino acids long. The sample was peripheral blood. The chain is built from TRBV2 and TRBJ2-7; a weak D match, TRBD2 (5 bases). This receptor was obtained from a woman aged 60-70 years with COVID-19, enrolled during active disease. The CDR3 loop is CASTLGGYEQYF. CDR3 sequence (DNA): TGTGCCAGCACCTTGGGCGGGTACGAGCAGTACTTC. Complete variable domain (other parts from reference TRBV2 and TRBJ2-7): EPEVTQTPSHQVTQMGQEVILRCVPISNHLYFYWYRQILGQKVEFLVSFYNNEISEKSEIFDDQFSVERPDGSNFTLKIRSTKLEDSAMYFCASTLGGYEQYFGPGTRLTVT.